The clone carrying this T cell receptor (beta chain) was detected only a few times. Its antigen is unknown. The source of the sample is a study of T cells after yellow fever vaccination. UMIs were added to TCR cDNA along with a universal primer site when it was made by 5'RACE template switching. In TCRdb, the 5' RACE reads were re-called with MiXCR into one record per CDR3 protein. Here the sample spans a few hundred thousand distinct CDR3 sequences, roughly 9.4% being singletons. Trimming stripped 6 bases from V and 0 bases from J, with 9 bases between. Germline assignment: CDR1 MNHNS and CDR2 SASEGT. The CDR3 totals 15 residues. Overall study results and limits: Any FACS-sorted repertoire could hold abundant clonotypes that contaminate it from the bulk population. Overall, a small share of clonotypes was seen in both CD4 and CD8 compartments. Subsequent booster samples again held most clones from primary vaccination (roughly 95% CD4, approximately 85% CD8).

Sequenced here: PBMCs, sampled on the day of the first yellow fever vaccination. The origin of this receptor is a man aged 18 to 35 who received the YFV17D yellow fever vaccine. V and J are TRBV6-1 and TRBJ2-6; D remains ambiguous. CDR3 DNA sequence: TGTGCCAGCAGCTCCCCGGTCTCTGGGGCCAACGTCCTGACTTTC. Translation: CASSSPVSGANVLTF.